The clone carrying this TCR beta chain was detected ten times or more. V dropped 0 bases and J dropped 8 bases, with 16 bases sitting between them. The CDR3 totals 16 residues. CDR1 SGHTA and CDR2 FQGNSA come from the germline V gene. TCRdb processed the RACE reads anew with MiXCR; each CDR3 protein has one entry. The data show 300,000 to 450,000 distinct CDR3 sequences, with more than 4.5% seen just once and 2.6% held by the top ten. These data belong to a study of human T cells and chemical hapten exposure. The sample's time point: pre-sensitization, week 0. As to treatment: therapeutic diphenylcyclopropenone sensitization with weekly scalp DPC.

The TCR originated in a woman aged 45-65 years with alopecia areata. Some clones in this sample may be carry-over from other donors' samples. Sample: whole blood, taken in connection with sensitization to the hapten diphenylcyclopropenone (DPC). The V gene is TRBV7-2, the J gene TRBJ1-4, with D unresolved. The CDR3 nucleotides are TGTGCCAGCAGCTTAGCGTCCGGGCCCCTCAGCGAAAAACTGTTTTTT. Its protein is CASSLASGPLSEKLFF.